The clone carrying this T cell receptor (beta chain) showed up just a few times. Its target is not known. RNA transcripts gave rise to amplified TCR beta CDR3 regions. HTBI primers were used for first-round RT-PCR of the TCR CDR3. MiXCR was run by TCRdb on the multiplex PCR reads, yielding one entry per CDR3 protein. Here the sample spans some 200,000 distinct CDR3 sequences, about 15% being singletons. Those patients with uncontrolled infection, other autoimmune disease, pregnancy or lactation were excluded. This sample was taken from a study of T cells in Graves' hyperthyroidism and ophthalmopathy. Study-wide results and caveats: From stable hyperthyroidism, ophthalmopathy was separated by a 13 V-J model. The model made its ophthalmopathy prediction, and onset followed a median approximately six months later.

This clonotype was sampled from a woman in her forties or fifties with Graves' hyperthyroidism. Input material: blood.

CDR3 loop: CASSFGTSGVNEQFF. CDR3 nucleotide sequence: TGTGCCAGCAGCTTCGGGACTAGCGGGGTTAATGAGCAGTTCTTC. This chain links TRBV7-3 with TRBJ2-1; 13 nucleotides align to TRBD2. The V gene end was trimmed by 3 bases and the J gene end by 7 bases; junction bases not matched to a gene: 3. The CDR3 sequence is 15 residues long. Germline V gene lookup returns CDR1 SGHTA and CDR2 FQGTGA.